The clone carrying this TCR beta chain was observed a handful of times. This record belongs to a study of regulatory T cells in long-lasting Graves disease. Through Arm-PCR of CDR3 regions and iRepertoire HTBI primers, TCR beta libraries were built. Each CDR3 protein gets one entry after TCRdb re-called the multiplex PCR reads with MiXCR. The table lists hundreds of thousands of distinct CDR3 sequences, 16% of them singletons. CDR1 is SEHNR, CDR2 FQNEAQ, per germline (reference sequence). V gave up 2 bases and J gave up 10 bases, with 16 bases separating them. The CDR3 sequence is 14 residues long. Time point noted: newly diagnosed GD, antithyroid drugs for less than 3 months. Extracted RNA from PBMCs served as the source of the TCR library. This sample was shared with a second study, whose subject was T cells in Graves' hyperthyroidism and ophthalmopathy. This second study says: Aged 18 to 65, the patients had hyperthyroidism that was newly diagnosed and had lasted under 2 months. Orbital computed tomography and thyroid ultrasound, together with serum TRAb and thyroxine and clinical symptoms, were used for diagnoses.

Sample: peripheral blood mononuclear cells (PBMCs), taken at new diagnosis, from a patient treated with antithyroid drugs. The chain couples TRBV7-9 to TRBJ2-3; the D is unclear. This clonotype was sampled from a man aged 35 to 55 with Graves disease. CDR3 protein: CASSLRPHGDAQYF. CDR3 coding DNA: TGTGCCAGCAGCTTACGACCTCACGGCGATGCGCAGTATTTT. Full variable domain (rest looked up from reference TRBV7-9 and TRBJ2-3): DTGVSQNPRHKITKRGQNVTFRCDPISEHNRLYWYRQTLGQGPEFLTYFQNEAQLEKSRLLSDRFSAERPKGSFSTLEIQRTEQGDSAMYLCASSLRPHGDAQYFGPGTRLTVL.